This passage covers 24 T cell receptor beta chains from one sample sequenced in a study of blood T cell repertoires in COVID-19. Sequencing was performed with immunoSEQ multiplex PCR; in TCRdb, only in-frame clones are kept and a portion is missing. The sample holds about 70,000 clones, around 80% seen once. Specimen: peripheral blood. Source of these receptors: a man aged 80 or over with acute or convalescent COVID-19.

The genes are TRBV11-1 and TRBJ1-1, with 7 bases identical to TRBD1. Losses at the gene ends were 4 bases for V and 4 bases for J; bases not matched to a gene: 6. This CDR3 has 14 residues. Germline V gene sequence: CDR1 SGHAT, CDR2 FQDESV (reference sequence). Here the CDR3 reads CASSSPGGGTEAFF. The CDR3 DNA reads TGTGCCAGCAGCTCCCCAGGGGGAGGCACTGAAGCTTTCTTT.

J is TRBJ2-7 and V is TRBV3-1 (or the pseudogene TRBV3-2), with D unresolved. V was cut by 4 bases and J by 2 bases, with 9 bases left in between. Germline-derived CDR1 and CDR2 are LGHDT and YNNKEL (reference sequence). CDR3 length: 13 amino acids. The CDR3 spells CASSRAAAYEQYF. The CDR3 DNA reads TGTGCCAGCAGCCGGGCCGCAGCCTACGAGCAGTACTTC.

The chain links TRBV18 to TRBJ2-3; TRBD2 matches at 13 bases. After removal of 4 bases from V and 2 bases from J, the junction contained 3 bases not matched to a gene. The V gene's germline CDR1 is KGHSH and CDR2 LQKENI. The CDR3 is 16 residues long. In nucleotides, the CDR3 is TGTGCCAGCTCACTCGGGACTAGCGGGGTCACAGATACGCAGTATTTT. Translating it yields CASSLGTSGVTDTQYF.

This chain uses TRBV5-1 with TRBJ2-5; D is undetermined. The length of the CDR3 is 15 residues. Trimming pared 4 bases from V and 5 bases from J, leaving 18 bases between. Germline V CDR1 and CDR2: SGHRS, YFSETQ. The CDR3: CASSTLTDPRETQYF. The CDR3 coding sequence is TGCGCCAGCAGCACTCTAACAGACCCCAGGGAGACCCAGTACTTC. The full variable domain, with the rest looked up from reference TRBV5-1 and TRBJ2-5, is KAGVTQTPRYLIKTRGQQVTLSCSPISGHRSVSWYQQTPGQGLQFLFEYFSETQRNKGNFPGRFSGRQFSNSRSEMNVSTLELGDSALYLCASSTLTDPRETQYFGPGTRLLVL.

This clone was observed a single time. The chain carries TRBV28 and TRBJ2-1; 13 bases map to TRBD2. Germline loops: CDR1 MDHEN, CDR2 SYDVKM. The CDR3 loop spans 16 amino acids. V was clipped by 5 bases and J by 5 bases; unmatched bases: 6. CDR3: CASSLLTSGRDNEQFF. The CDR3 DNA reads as TGTGCCAGCAGTCTACTCACTAGCGGGAGGGACAATGAGCAGTTCTTC.

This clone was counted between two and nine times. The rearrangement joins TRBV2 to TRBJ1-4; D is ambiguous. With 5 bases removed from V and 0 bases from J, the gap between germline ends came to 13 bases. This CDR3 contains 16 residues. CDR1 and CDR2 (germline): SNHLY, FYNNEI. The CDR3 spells CASSRIPGATNEKLFF. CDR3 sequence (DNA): TGTGCCAGCAGTCGAATCCCTGGAGCAACTAATGAAAAACTGTTTTTT.

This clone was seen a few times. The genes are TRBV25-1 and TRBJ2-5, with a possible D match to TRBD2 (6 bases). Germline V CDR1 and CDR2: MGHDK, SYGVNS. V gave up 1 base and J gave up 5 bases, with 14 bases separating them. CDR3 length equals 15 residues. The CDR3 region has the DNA TGTGCCAGCAGTGAATCAACTGGAGGGGTGGAGACCCAGTACTTC. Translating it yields CASSESTGGVETQYF.

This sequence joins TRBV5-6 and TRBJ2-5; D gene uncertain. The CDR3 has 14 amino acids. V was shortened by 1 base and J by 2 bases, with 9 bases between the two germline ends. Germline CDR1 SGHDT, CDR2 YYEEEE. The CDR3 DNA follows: TGTGCCAGCAGCTTGATGGCTAGGCAAGAGACCCAGTACTTC. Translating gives CASSLMARQETQYF.

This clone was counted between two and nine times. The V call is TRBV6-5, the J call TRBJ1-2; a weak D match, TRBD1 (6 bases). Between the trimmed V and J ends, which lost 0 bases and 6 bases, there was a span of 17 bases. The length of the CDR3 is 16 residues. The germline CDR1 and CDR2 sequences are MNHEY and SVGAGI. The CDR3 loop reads CASSYSTGHRVDGYTF. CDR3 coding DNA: TGTGCCAGCAGTTACTCGACAGGTCACAGGGTGGATGGCTACACCTTC.

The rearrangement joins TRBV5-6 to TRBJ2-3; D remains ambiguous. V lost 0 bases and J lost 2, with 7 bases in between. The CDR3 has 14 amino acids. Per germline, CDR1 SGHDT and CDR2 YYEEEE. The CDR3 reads CASSLAHFTDTQYF. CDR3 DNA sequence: TGTGCCAGCAGCTTGGCCCACTTCACAGATACGCAGTATTTT.

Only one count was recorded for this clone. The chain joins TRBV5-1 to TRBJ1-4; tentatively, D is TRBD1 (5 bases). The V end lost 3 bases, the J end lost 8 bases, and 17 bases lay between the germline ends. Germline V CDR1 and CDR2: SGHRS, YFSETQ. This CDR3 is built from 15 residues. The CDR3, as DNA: TGCGCCAGCAGCTCTGAAGGACATATCGCGGAAAAACTGTTTTTT. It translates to CASSSEGHIAEKLFF.

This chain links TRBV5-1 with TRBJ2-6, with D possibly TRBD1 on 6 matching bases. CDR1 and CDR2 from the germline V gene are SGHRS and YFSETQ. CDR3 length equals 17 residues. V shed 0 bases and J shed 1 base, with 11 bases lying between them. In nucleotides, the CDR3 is TGCGCCAGCAGCTTGGAGGCCCAGGGGTCTGGGGCCAACGTCCTGACTTTC. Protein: CASSLEAQGSGANVLTF.

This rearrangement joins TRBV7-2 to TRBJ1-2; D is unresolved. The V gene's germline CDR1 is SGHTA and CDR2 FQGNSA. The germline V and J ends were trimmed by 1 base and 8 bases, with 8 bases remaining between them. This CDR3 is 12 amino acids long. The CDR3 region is CASSLVTGGYTF. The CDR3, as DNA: TGTGCCAGCAGCTTAGTTACCGGGGGCTACACCTTC.

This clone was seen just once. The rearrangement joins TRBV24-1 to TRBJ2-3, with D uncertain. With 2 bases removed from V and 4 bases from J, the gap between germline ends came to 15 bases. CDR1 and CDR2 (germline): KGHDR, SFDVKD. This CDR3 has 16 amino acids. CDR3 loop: CATSDSLTPLADTQYF. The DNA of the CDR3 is TGTGCCACCAGTGATTCGCTAACGCCCTTAGCAGATACGCAGTATTTT.

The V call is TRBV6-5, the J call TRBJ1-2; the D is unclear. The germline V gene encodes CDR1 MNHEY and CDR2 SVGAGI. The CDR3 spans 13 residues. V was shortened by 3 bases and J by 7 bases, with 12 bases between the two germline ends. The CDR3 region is CASSYETSGGYTF. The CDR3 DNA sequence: TGTGCCAGCAGTTATGAGACCTCGGGTGGCTACACCTTC.

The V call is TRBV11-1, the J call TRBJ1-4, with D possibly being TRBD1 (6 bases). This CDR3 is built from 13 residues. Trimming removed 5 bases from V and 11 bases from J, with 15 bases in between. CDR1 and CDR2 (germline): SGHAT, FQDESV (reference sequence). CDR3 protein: CASSRDRSGKLFF. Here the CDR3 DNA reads TGTGCCAGCAGCCGTGACAGGTCGGGGAAACTGTTTTTT. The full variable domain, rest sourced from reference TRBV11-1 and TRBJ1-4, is EAEVAQSPRYKITEKSQAVAFWCDPISGHATLYWYRQILGQGPELLVQFQDESVVDDSQLPKDRFSAERLKGVDSTLKIQPAELGDSAMYLCASSRDRSGKLFFGSGTQLSVL.

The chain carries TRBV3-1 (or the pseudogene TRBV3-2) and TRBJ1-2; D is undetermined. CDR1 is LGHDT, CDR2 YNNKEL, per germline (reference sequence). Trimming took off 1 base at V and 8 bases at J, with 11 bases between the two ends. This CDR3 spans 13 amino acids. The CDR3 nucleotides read TGTGCCAGCAGCCAAGTCGCCGGGAGCGGCTACACCTTC. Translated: CASSQVAGSGYTF.

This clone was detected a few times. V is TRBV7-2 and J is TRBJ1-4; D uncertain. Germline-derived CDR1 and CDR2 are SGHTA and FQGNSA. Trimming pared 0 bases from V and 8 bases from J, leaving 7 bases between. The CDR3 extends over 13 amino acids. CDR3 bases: TGTGCCAGCAGCTTAGCTTGGAGGGAAAAACTGTTTTTT. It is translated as CASSLAWREKLFF.

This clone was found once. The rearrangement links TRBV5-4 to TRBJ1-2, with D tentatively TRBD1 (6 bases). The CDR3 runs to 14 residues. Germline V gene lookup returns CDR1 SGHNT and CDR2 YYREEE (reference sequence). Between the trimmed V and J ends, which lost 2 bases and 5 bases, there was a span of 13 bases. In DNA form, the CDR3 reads TGTGCCAGCAGCTTATCCAGGACAGCGTATGGCTACACCTTC. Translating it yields CASSLSRTAYGYTF.

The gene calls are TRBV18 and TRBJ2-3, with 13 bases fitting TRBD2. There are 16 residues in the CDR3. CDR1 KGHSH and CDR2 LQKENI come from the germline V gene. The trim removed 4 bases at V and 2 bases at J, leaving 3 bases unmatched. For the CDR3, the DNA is TGTGCCAGCTCACGAGGGACTAGCGGGGCCACAGATACGCAGTATTTT. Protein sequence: CASSRGTSGATDTQYF. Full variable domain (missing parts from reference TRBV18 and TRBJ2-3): NAGVMQNPRHLVRRRGQEARLRCSPMKGHSHVYWYRQLPEEGLKFMVYLQKENIIDESGMPKERFSAEFPKEGPSILRIQQVVRGDSAAYFCASSRGTSGATDTQYFGPGTRLTVL.

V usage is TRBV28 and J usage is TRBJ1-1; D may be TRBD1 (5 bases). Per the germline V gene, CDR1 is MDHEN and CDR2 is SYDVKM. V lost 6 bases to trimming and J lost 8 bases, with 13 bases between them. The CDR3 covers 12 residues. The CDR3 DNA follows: TGTGCCAGCAGAATCGGAGGGACGGAAGCTTTCTTT. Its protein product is CASRIGGTEAFF.

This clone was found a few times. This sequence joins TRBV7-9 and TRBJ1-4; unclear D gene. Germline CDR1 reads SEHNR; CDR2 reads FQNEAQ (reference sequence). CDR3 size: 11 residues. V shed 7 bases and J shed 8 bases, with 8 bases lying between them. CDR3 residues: CASTQKEKLFF. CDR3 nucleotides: TGTGCCAGCACCCAAAAAGAAAAACTGTTTTTT.

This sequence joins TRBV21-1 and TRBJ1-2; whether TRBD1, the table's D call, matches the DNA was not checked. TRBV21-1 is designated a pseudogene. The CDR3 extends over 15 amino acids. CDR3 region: CASSKSRGLNYGYTF. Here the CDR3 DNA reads TGTGCCAGCAGCAAAAGTAGGGGGCTCAACTATGGCTACACCTTC.

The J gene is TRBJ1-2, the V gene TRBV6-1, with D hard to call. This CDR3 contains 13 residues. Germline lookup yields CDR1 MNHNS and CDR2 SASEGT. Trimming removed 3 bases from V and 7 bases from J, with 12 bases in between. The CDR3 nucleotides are TGTGCCAGCAGTGACCCAACGTCGGGTGGCTACACCTTC. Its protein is CASSDPTSGGYTF.